Sequencing of this T cell receptor beta chain was carried out in a study of blood T cell repertoires in COVID-19. Profiled with immunoSEQ multiplex PCR; TCRdb holds only in-frame clones, not every one. The sample has about 310,000 clones, roughly 90% seen once. V was shortened by 6 bases and J by 1 base, with 21 bases between the two germline ends. The germline CDR1 and CDR2 sequences are MRHNA and SNTAGT. The CDR3 has 17 amino acids. Sequenced material: PBMCs or T cells enriched from blood (not recorded which). V is TRBV6-4 and J is TRBJ1-1; maybe TRBD1 (6 bases). The sequence derives from a woman in her 30s who had recovered from COVID-19. The CDR3 reads CASRLQGRGFGNTEAFF. CDR3 in DNA: TGTGCCAGCAGGCTACAGGGAAGGGGATTCGGGAACACTGAAGCTTTCTTT.